The 5 T cell receptor beta chains below all came from one sample that was sequenced in a study of cytomegalovirus exposure and HLA in healthy donors. The PCR contained 60 Vbeta and 13 Jbeta primers. TCRdb's copy holds only in-frame clones and misses some; the assay was immunoSEQ multiplex PCR. Of over 30,000 clones listed, around 70% are singletons. Material for sequencing was PBMCs. All receptors come from a man aged 40-50 years in good health and CMV-seropositive.

The chain has TRBV27 and TRBJ2-6; D ambiguous. The germline V gene has CDR1 MNHEY and CDR2 SMNVEV (reference sequence). Trimming took 7 bases from V and 0 from J, leaving 7 bases between them. This CDR3 comprises 14 residues. The CDR3 protein is CASKEASGANVLTF. The DNA of the CDR3 is TGTGCCAGCAAAGAAGCCTCTGGGGCCAACGTCCTGACTTTC.

This chain connects TRBV5-1 to TRBJ2-2; D gene ambiguous. V was trimmed by 0 bases and J by 0 bases, leaving 9 bases between them. Germline CDR1 is SGHRS and CDR2 is YFSETQ. The CDR3 runs to 16 residues. CDR3 in amino acids: CASSLGLIPNTGELFF. The CDR3 nucleotides are TGCGCCAGCAGCTTGGGACTGATACCGAACACCGGGGAGCTGTTTTTT.

V usage is TRBV10-3 and J usage is TRBJ2-5; a possible D gene is TRBD2 (6 bases). The J call is doubtful: the DNA matches TRBJ2-7 better. Germline V gene data show CDR1 as ENHRY and CDR2 as SYGVKD. This CDR3 spans 12 amino acids. CDR3 sequence: CAISGGAYEQYF. In nucleotides, the CDR3 is TGTGCCATCAGCGGAGGGGCCTACGAGCAGTACTTC.

The gene calls are TRBV10-3 and TRBJ1-2; 10 nucleotides align to TRBD1. Germline V CDR1 and CDR2: ENHRY, SYGVKD. There are 15 residues in the CDR3. Unmatched junction bases numbered 7, after V lost 6 bases and J lost 3 bases. The CDR3 sequence: CAISSPGQGYYGYTF. CDR3 nucleotide sequence: TGTGCCATCAGCTCACCGGGACAGGGGTACTATGGCTACACCTTC.

The rearrangement uses TRBV18 and TRBJ2-1, with 9 bases matching TRBD2. Germline V gene lookup returns CDR1 KGHSH and CDR2 LQKENI. The CDR3 spans 15 residues. V lost 0 bases to trimming and J lost 3 bases; unmatched junction nucleotides: 0. The CDR3 region is CASSPPSGGYNEQFF. Written as DNA, the CDR3 is TGTGCCAGCTCACCACCTAGCGGGGGCTACAATGAGCAGTTCTTC. The variable domain in full, with the rest retrieved from reference TRBV18 and TRBJ2-1, is NAGVMQNPRHLVRRRGQEARLRCSPMKGHSHVYWYRQLPEEGLKFMVYLQKENIIDESGMPKERFSAEFPKEGPSILRIQQVVRGDSAAYFCASSPPSGGYNEQFFGPGTRLTVL.